The sequence of this TCR beta chain was determined in a study of cytomegalovirus exposure and HLA in healthy donors. Study-wide points: In a later analysis, HLA-associated TCR beta chains were more clonally expanded than equally common others.

Primers for the PCR totalled 60 Vbeta and 13 Jbeta. TCRdb keeps only in-frame clones here, not all; method: immunoSEQ multiplex PCR. The sample includes about 68,000 clones, approximately 80% of them seen just once. A note on this clone: Antigen unknown.

CDR3 length equals 15 residues. Looked up from germline, CDR1 is SEHNR and CDR2 is FQNEAQ (reference sequence). The ends were cut back, 5 bases at V and 1 base at J, with 11 bases in the middle. The chain combines TRBV7-9 with TRBJ2-2; tentatively, D is TRBD2 (5 bases). The receptor was isolated from a human donor in good health. The sequenced material came from PBMCs. The CDR3 nucleotides read TGTGCCAGCAGCAAGACTAACTTGAACACCGGGGAGCTGTTTTTT. It translates to CASSKTNLNTGELFF.